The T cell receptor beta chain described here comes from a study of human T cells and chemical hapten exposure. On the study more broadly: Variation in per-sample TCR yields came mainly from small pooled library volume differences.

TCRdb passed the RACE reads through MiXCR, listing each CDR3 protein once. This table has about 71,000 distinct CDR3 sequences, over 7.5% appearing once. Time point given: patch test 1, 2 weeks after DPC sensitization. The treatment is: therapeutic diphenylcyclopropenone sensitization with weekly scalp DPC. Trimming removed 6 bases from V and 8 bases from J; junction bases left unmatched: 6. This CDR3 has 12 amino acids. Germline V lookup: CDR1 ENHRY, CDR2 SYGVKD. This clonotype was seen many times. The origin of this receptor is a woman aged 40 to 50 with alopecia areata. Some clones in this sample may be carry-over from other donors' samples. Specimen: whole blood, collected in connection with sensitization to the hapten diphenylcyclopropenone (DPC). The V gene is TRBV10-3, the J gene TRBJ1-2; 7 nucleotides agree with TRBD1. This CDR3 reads CAISFNRGGYTF. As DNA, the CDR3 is TGTGCCATCAGCTTCAACAGGGGAGGCTACACCTTC.